The 13 T cell receptor beta chains below were found in one sample sequenced in a study of T cell responses to AZD1222 COVID-19 vaccine. The data were produced by immunoSEQ multiplex PCR, yet TCRdb's version contains in-frame clones alone and is incomplete. The table records roughly 150,000 clones, roughly 85% of them present only once. Source: peripheral blood, taken 28 days after the second AZD1222 dose. These receptors came from an adult who received the AZD1222 COVID-19 vaccine.

In its sample, this clone was seen once. V and J are TRBV21-1 and TRBJ1-5. TRBV21-1 is flagged as a pseudogene. This CDR3 is built from 11 residues. The CDR3 coding sequence is TGTGCCAGCAGCACCAACCAGCCCCAGCATTTT. It codes for CASSTNQPQHF.

This chain links TRBV3-1 (or the pseudogene TRBV3-2) with TRBJ1-6; no reliable D call. CDR1 and CDR2 (germline): LGHDT, YNNKEL (reference sequence). The ends were cut back, 0 bases at V and 5 bases at J, with 2 bases in the middle. This CDR3 is 13 amino acids long. In DNA form, the CDR3 reads TGTGCCAGCAGCCAAGAACATAATTCACCCCTCCACTTT. Translation gives CASSQEHNSPLHF.

CDR3 amino acids: CASSLTLRGTRPNYEQYF. CDR3 DNA sequence: TGTGCCAGCAGCTTAACCCTAAGGGGCACGCGACCCAACTACGAGCAGTACTTC. The chain links TRBV7-2 to TRBJ2-7; possible D gene TRBD1, 5 bases. Germline CDR1 SGHTA, CDR2 FQGNSA. V lost 2 bases to trimming and J lost 3 bases, with 23 bases between them. The CDR3 runs to 18 residues.

J is TRBJ1-2 and V is TRBV21-1; the table calls TRBD1, which could not be checked here. TRBV21-1 is a pseudogene. CDR3 length: 15 residues. The CDR3 region has the DNA TGTGCCAGCAGCAAAGAACAGGGGGCTTGCTATGGCTACACCTTC. Residues: CASSKEQGACYGYTF.

This chain links TRBV7-6 with TRBJ2-7, with a tentative D call TRBD2 (5 bases). This CDR3 spans 15 amino acids. Germline V gives CDR1 SGHVS, CDR2 FNYEAQ. Trimming removed 5 bases at V and 3 bases at J, with 17 bases between. The CDR3 DNA is TGTGCCAGCAGCCCTGGGCCGCACGGAGGCTACGAGCAGTACTTC. The encoded protein is CASSPGPHGGYEQYF.

The chain is built from TRBV5-6 and TRBJ2-3; D is unresolved. The ends were cut back, 7 bases at V and 1 base at J, with 19 bases in the middle. Germline V lookup: CDR1 SGHDT, CDR2 YYEEEE. The CDR3 runs to 16 residues. The DNA of the CDR3 is TGTGCCAGCCAAGACCCGGGCGGAGCTCGCACAGATACGCAGTATTTT. It translates to CASQDPGGARTDTQYF.

The CDR3 DNA reads TGTGCCAGCAGTGATGGAGGGGGAAGCACAGATACGCAGTATTTT. As protein: CASSDGGGSTDTQYF. This rearrangement joins TRBV6-4 to TRBJ2-3; D tentatively fits TRBD1 or TRBD2 (6 bases each). Germline V lookup: CDR1 MRHNA, CDR2 SNTAGT. The CDR3 runs to 15 residues. Trimming pared 3 bases from V and 0 bases from J, leaving 10 bases between.

The chain joins TRBV20-1 to TRBJ2-3; D gene ambiguous. The CDR3 length is 11 residues. Germline-derived CDR1 and CDR2 are DFQATT and SNEGSKA (reference sequence). Trimming cost V 1 base and J 6 bases, with 5 bases left between them. The CDR3 nucleotides read TGCAGTGCTAGAGGGGTGGATACGCAGTATTTT. It encodes CSARGVDTQYF.

This chain links TRBV3-1 (or the pseudogene TRBV3-2) with TRBJ2-7; 8 bases are a match to TRBD2. CDR1 and CDR2 from the germline V gene are LGHDT and YNNKEL (reference sequence). Trimming at V came to 3 bases and at J to 0 bases, leaving 16 bases not matched to a gene. This CDR3 is built from 19 residues. Here the CDR3 reads CASSHHSGTSYGSSYEQYF. The CDR3 region has the DNA TGTGCCAGCAGCCACCATTCCGGGACTAGTTACGGGAGCTCCTACGAGCAGTACTTC.

The chain employs TRBV27 and TRBJ2-1, with 16 bases identical to TRBD2. Per germline, CDR1 MNHEY and CDR2 SMNVEV (reference sequence). The V segment lost 8 bases and the J segment 7 bases; nucleotides outside the gene matches: 17. This CDR3 spans 19 amino acids. The CDR3 DNA follows: TGTGCCAGCCTTCCCCCGGGACTAGCGGGGGGGTCCCAGGGAAATGAGCAGTTCTTC. Translation gives CASLPPGLAGGSQGNEQFF.

The rearrangement links TRBV7-6 to TRBJ1-4; possibly TRBD1 for D (6 bases). Germline CDR1 and CDR2: SGHVS and FNYEAQ. This CDR3 is built from 15 residues. V gave up 0 bases and J gave up 7 bases, with 12 bases separating them. The CDR3: CASSLAYGGGEKLFF. The CDR3 region has the DNA TGTGCCAGCAGCTTAGCGTACGGGGGCGGTGAAAAACTGTTTTTT. Looking up the rest from reference TRBV7-6 and TRBJ1-4 gives the full variable domain: GAGVSQSPRYKVTKRGQDVALRCDPISGHVSLYWYRQALGQGPEFLTYFNYEAQQDKSGLPNDRFSAERPEGSISTLTIQRTEQRDSAMYRCASSLAYGGGEKLFFGSGTQLSVL.

This clone came up once. V and J are TRBV3-1 (or the pseudogene TRBV3-2) and TRBJ1-2; D possibly corresponds to TRBD1 (6 bases). Trimming took 2 bases from V and 6 from J, leaving 10 bases between them. The CDR3 is 13 residues long. Germline CDR1 LGHDT, CDR2 YNNKEL (reference sequence). CDR3 coding DNA: TGTGCCAGCAGCCAATCAGGGGCCCATGGCTACACCTTC. This codes for CASSQSGAHGYTF.

A few counts support this clone. The sample holds other DNA sequences that translate to the same CDR3. Written as DNA, the CDR3 is TGTGCCAGCAGCGTAGAGAACACCGGGGAGCTGTTTTTT. Translation: CASSVENTGELFF. The gene calls are TRBV9 and TRBJ2-2; no clear D gene. V shed 0 bases and J shed 1 base, with 1 base lying between them. From germline, CDR1 is SGDLS and CDR2 YYNGEE. The CDR3 has 13 residues.